Each of the 27 T cell receptor beta chains below was sequenced from the same sample in a study of T-cell reconstitution after alpha-beta-depleted transplantation in children. TCRbeta library preparation incorporated unique molecular identifiers. TCRdb re-derived calls from the PCR reads in MiXCR, one entry per CDR3 protein. The sample records 780,000 or so distinct CDR3 sequences, 15% to 20% being singletons. The sample here was PBMCs, mostly from graft donor cells, taken 360 days after TCRalphabeta/CD19-depleted stem cell transplant. These receptors all come from a male patient younger than 18 who had a stem cell transplant for acute lymphoblastic leukemia, so the T cells may come from the graft donor.

The chain employs TRBV5-6 and TRBJ2-2, with D possibly matching TRBD1 (5 bases). V lost 2 bases, J lost 2 bases, and 13 bases lay in between. The CDR3 extends over 16 amino acids. Germline V gene lookup returns CDR1 SGHDT and CDR2 YYEEEE. CDR3 residues: CASSFVAQGNTGELFF. Here the CDR3 DNA reads TGTGCCAGCAGCTTCGTAGCCCAGGGCAACACCGGGGAGCTGTTTTTT.

In its sample, this clonotype was seen a few times. The chain is built from TRBV3-1 and TRBJ2-1; TRBD2 agrees at 7 bases. The CDR3 loop spans 16 amino acids. V gave up 4 bases and J gave up 4 bases; unmatched junction bases: 10. Germline CDR1 reads LGHDT; CDR2 reads YNNKEL (reference sequence). The CDR3 DNA sequence: TGTGCCAGCAGCCGAACTTCGCTAGCGGATTACAATGAGCAGTTCTTC. Translation: CASSRTSLADYNEQFF.

The V call is TRBV5-1, the J call TRBJ2-7; 12 bases align to TRBD2. The CDR3 has 17 amino acids. Germline CDR1 SGHRS, CDR2 YFSETQ. The V gene end was trimmed by 4 bases and the J gene end by 2 bases; junction bases not matched to a gene: 10. CDR3 loop: CASSRVKRTSGTYEQYF. The CDR3 DNA reads TGCGCCAGCAGCCGAGTAAAAAGGACTAGCGGGACCTACGAGCAGTACTTC.

The J gene is TRBJ1-1, the V gene TRBV7-9; D is unclear. The CDR3 is 11 residues long. Germline assignment: CDR1 SEHNR and CDR2 FQNEAQ (reference sequence). The V end was cut by 2 bases, the J end by 8 bases, with 6 bases between. The CDR3, as DNA: TGTGCCAGCAGCTTAATTGGGGAAGCTTTCTTT. Amino acids: CASSLIGEAFF.

This clonotype occurred many times. The V call is TRBV19, the J call TRBJ2-1; 15 positions agree with TRBD2. The trim removed 7 bases at V and 12 bases at J, leaving 7 bases unmatched. This CDR3 spans 14 amino acids. Germline CDR1 is LNHDA and CDR2 is SQIVND (reference sequence). The CDR3: CASTRTSGGAAQFF. CDR3 bases: TGTGCCAGTACCAGGACTAGCGGGGGGGCTGCGCAGTTCTTC.

This chain joins TRBV7-9 and TRBJ2-5; no reliable D call. This CDR3 is built from 15 residues. Germline V gene lookup returns CDR1 SEHNR and CDR2 FQNEAQ (reference sequence). Trimming removed 4 bases at V and 0 bases at J, with 12 bases between. Here the CDR3 reads CASSSPSWYQETQYF. CDR3 bases: TGTGCCAGCAGCTCACCCTCATGGTACCAAGAGACCCAGTACTTC.

This clonotype was detected a few times. The rearrangement links TRBV5-1 to TRBJ2-5; D possibly uses TRBD1 or TRBD2 (5 bases each). V lost 4 bases, J lost 6 bases, and 19 bases lay in between. The CDR3 is 15 amino acids. Per the germline V gene, CDR1 is SGHRS and CDR2 is YFSETQ. CDR3 sequence: CASSPGTGIGKTQYF. CDR3 nucleotide sequence: TGCGCCAGCAGCCCCGGGACGGGGATCGGGAAGACCCAGTACTTC.

This clonotype has ten or more counts. The genes are TRBV27 and TRBJ1-1; D is unclear. The CDR3 covers 13 residues. The germline gives CDR1 MNHEY, CDR2 SMNVEV (reference sequence). V shed 1 base and J shed 5 bases, with 8 bases lying between them. CDR3 coding DNA: TGTGCCAGCAGTTTATTCTGGAGGACTGAAGCTTTCTTT. Encoded protein: CASSLFWRTEAFF.

V and J are TRBV27 and TRBJ2-7; TRBD1 agrees at 11 bases. Germline lookup yields CDR1 MNHEY and CDR2 SMNVEV (reference sequence). The CDR3 has 18 amino acids. The junction had 14 bases not matched to a gene; V was cut back by 5 bases and J by 2 bases. CDR3 amino acids: CASSPRTGGAGLPYEQYF. The CDR3 region has the DNA TGTGCCAGCAGTCCCCGGACAGGGGGCGCAGGGCTACCCTACGAGCAGTACTTC.

Comment on this clonotype: A much larger clone lies a single base off, so this may be a read error. This CDR3 is missing its conserved last phenylalanine or tryptophan, likely due to a read error. The genes are TRBV5-1 and TRBJ2-7; D is undetermined. From germline, CDR1 is SGHRS and CDR2 YFSETQ. The V gene lost 0 bases and the J gene lost 5 bases, with 18 bases spanning the gap. CDR3 length equals 16 residues. CDR3 bases: TGCGCCAGCAGCTTGGTCCGCGGTATACCCCAGGACGAGCAGTACATC. Its translation is CASSLVRGIPQDEQYI.

This clonotype was recorded at least ten times. CDR3 in amino acids: CASSQTGLAGGNEQFF. CDR3 nucleotide sequence: TGTGCCAGCAGCCAGACCGGACTAGCGGGAGGCAATGAGCAGTTCTTC. The genes are TRBV4-2 and TRBJ2-1; 14 nucleotides agree with TRBD2. Germline V gives CDR1 LGHNA, CDR2 YNFKEQ. V lost 3 bases, J lost 6 bases, and 4 bases stayed unmatched. The CDR3 is made up of 16 amino acids.

The chain carries TRBV12-3 or TRBV12-4 and TRBJ2-5; D not resolved. V lost 5 bases and J 8 bases, leaving 21 bases between the germline ends. The CDR3 is 15 amino acids. This chain's CDR3 is CASSPLGQVPFTQYF. The CDR3 DNA follows: TGTGCCAGCAGTCCCTTAGGTCAGGTTCCGTTTACCCAGTACTTC.

This chain links TRBV5-1 with TRBJ2-7, with 7 nucleotides matching TRBD1. Germline V gene data show CDR1 as SGHRS and CDR2 as YFSETQ. This CDR3 contains 16 residues. Trimming cost V 1 base and J 4 bases; bases outside gene matches: 11. As DNA, the CDR3 is TGCGCCAGCAGCTTGTTCTTCCAGGGGGTACGATACGAGCAGTACTTC. Translating gives CASSLFFQGVRYEQYF.

This chain uses TRBV9 with TRBJ2-7; D unclear. The CDR3 loop spans 16 amino acids. Trimming took off 0 bases at V and 0 bases at J, with 13 bases between the two ends. CDR1 is SGDLS, CDR2 YYNGEE, per germline. CDR3 loop: CASSVDASAPSYEQYF. In nucleotides, the CDR3 is TGTGCCAGCAGCGTAGATGCGAGCGCCCCCTCCTACGAGCAGTACTTC.

This clonotype was observed many times. Written as DNA, the CDR3 is TGTGCCAGCAGTTACGGGGGTGACAGTGAGCAGTTCTTC. This translates into CASSYGGDSEQFF. The genes are TRBV6-2 or TRBV6-3 and TRBJ2-1; D is possibly TRBD1 or TRBD2 (5 bases each). The ends were cut back, 2 bases at V and 9 bases at J, with 11 bases in the middle. The CDR3 runs 13 residues. Germline lookup yields CDR1 MNHEY and CDR2 SVGEGT.

This clonotype was observed a few times. The DNA for the CDR3 is TGCGCCAGCAGCCCGGAGATCTCTGGGGCCAACGTCCTGACTTTC. Its translation: CASSPEISGANVLTF. The chain recombines TRBV5-1 with TRBJ2-6; no reliable D call. The CDR3 length is 15 residues. Trimming removed 4 bases from V and 0 bases from J, with 8 bases in between. CDR1 and CDR2 from the germline V gene are SGHRS and YFSETQ.

Ten or more counts support this clonotype. The CDR3 spells CASSAYGTQEAFF. The CDR3 region has the DNA TGTGCCAGCAGCGCCTACGGTACCCAAGAAGCTTTCTTT. This rearrangement joins TRBV9 to TRBJ1-1, with unresolved D. Trimming took 3 bases from V and 8 from J, leaving 14 bases between them. Germline CDR1 SGDLS, CDR2 YYNGEE. This CDR3 region has 13 residues. Combining the CDR3 with reference TRBV9 and TRBJ1-1 gives the whole variable domain DSGVTQTPKHLITATGQRVTLRCSPRSGDLSVYWYQQSLDQGLQFLIQYYNGEERAKGNILERFSAQQFPDLHSELNLSSLELGDSALYFCASSAYGTQEAFFGQGTRLTVV.

The rearrangement joins TRBV5-1 to TRBJ2-1, with TRBD2 as a possible D gene (5 bases). V lost 5 bases and J 10 bases, leaving 16 bases between the germline ends. This CDR3 has 13 residues. Germline CDR1 reads SGHRS; CDR2 reads YFSETQ. As DNA, the CDR3 is TGCGCCAGCAGGGTCGGGATTCCTGCCGAGCAGTTCTTC. It specifies CASRVGIPAEQFF.

This chain connects TRBV20-1 to TRBJ1-1, with D possibly being TRBD1 (5 bases). CDR1 is DFQATT and CDR2 is SNEGSKA in the germline V gene (reference sequence). This CDR3 has 13 residues. Trimming stripped 5 bases from V and 3 bases from J, with 13 bases between. The CDR3 protein is CSAPSDIYTEAFF. The DNA for the CDR3 is TGCAGTGCTCCTTCGGACATCTACACTGAAGCTTTCTTT.

This clonotype was picked up a small number of times. CDR3 DNA sequence: TGTGCCAGCAGCACAACAGACTCCTACGAGCAGTACTTC. It encodes CASSTTDSYEQYF. This chain connects TRBV7-9 to TRBJ2-7; D unclear. The V end lost 5 bases, the J end lost 0 bases, and 8 bases lay between the germline ends. The CDR3 sequence is 13 residues long. Germline CDR1 SEHNR, CDR2 FQNEAQ (reference sequence). Based on the CDR3 plus reference TRBV7-9 and TRBJ2-7, the full variable domain is DTGVSQNPRHKITKRGQNVTFRCDPISEHNRLYWYRQTLGQGPEFLTYFQNEAQLEKSRLLSDRFSAERPKGSFSTLEIQRTEQGDSAMYLCASSTTDSYEQYFGPGTRLTVT.

This clonotype is a singleton in its sample. The gene calls are TRBV29-1 and TRBJ2-1; the match to TRBD2 covers 10 bases. Germline V gene data show CDR1 as SQVTM and CDR2 as ANQGSEA. The CDR3 sequence is 16 residues long. J was trimmed by 4 bases and V by 1 base; bases with no gene match: 7. CDR3 bases: TGCAGCGTTGAAGGACCCGGGACTAGCGTATACAATGAGCAGTTCTTC. Its protein product is CSVEGPGTSVYNEQFF.

This rearrangement joins TRBV19 to TRBJ2-1, with 14 positions matching TRBD2. CDR1 LNHDA and CDR2 SQIVND come from the germline V gene (reference sequence). The ends lost 6 bases at V and 9 bases at J; junction bases unmatched: 10. CDR3 size: 16 residues. CDR3 protein: CASSLTGTSGSGEQFF. The CDR3 region has the DNA TGTGCCAGTAGCCTCACCGGGACTAGCGGGAGCGGTGAGCAGTTCTTC.

The V call is TRBV6-6, the J call TRBJ1-1; no definite D call. The V gene lost 2 bases and the J gene lost 3 bases, with 7 bases spanning the gap. Germline CDR1 MNHNY, CDR2 SVGAGI (reference sequence). CDR3 size: 13 residues. The CDR3 region has the DNA TGTGCCAGCAGTTACCTCGGGTACACTGAAGCTTTCTTT. Protein: CASSYLGYTEAFF.

This clonotype was seen a few times. The chain recombines TRBV11-2 with TRBJ2-7; D remains ambiguous. CDR1 and CDR2 (germline): SGHAT, FQNNGV. The CDR3 is made up of 13 amino acids. Deletions cut 5 bases from V and 5 bases from J, with 13 bases between. This chain's CDR3 is CASSPTPLHEQYF. The CDR3 DNA is TGTGCCAGCAGCCCCACGCCATTGCACGAGCAGTACTTC.

This clonotype has just a few counts. The CDR3 coding sequence is TGCGCCAGCAGCTGGGGAACTAGCGGGAAGAACACCGGGGAGCTGTTTTTT. It translates to CASSWGTSGKNTGELFF. The chain has TRBV5-1 and TRBJ2-2, with TRBD2 identical over 10 bases. The CDR3 runs 17 residues. CDR1 is SGHRS, CDR2 YFSETQ, per germline. With 3 bases clipped from V and 1 base from J, the junction kept 6 bases outside the gene matches.

In this sample, this clonotype turned up many times. The chain uses TRBV5-1 and TRBJ2-3; D is ambiguous. This CDR3 contains 13 residues. Trimming removed 2 bases from V and 2 bases from J, with 6 bases in between. CDR1 and CDR2 (germline): SGHRS, YFSETQ. CDR3: CASSFWFTDTQYF. CDR3 DNA sequence: TGCGCCAGCAGCTTCTGGTTCACAGATACGCAGTATTTT.

The chain is built from TRBV9 and TRBJ1-3; D gene uncertain. V lost 3 bases to trimming and J lost 0 bases, with 10 bases between them. CDR1 and CDR2 (germline): SGDLS, YYNGEE. CDR3 length: 15 residues. The CDR3 protein is CASSEEGSSGNTIYF. The CDR3 nucleotides are TGTGCCAGCAGCGAGGAGGGCTCCTCTGGAAACACCATATATTTT. The variable domain in full, with the rest retrieved from reference TRBV9 and TRBJ1-3, is DSGVTQTPKHLITATGQRVTLRCSPRSGDLSVYWYQQSLDQGLQFLIQYYNGEERAKGNILERFSAQQFPDLHSELNLSSLELGDSALYFCASSEEGSSGNTIYFGEGSWLTVV.